Below are 5 T cell receptor beta chains sequenced from a single sample in a study of coeliac disease. General study points: In active celiac disease, intraepithelial and lamina propria TRB and TRG repertoires were less clonal than controls.

These receptors have no identified antigens. Profiling relied on immunoSEQ multiplex PCR, and the TCRdb table lists in-frame clones only, not all of them. The table includes 4,000 to 4,500 clones, 55% to 65% detected once. Source material: intraepithelial lymphocytes from the gut. The receptors were sampled from a man in his sixties or seventies with active celiac disease.

V is TRBV7-2 and J is TRBJ2-7; a weak D match, TRBD2 (5 bases). V was shortened by 4 bases and J by 1 base, with 11 bases between the two germline ends. The CDR3 is made up of 14 amino acids. Germline-derived CDR1 and CDR2 are SGHTA and FQGNSA. As DNA, the CDR3 is TGTGCCAGCAGCTCCGGACTGGAATCCTACGAGCAGTACTTC. This sequence encodes CASSSGLESYEQYF.

The chain uses TRBV2 and TRBJ2-3; 8 nucleotides agree with TRBD2. V shed 7 bases, J shed 2 bases, and the junction held 5 bases outside the gene matches. The CDR3 is 14 residues long. The V gene's germline CDR1 is SNHLY and CDR2 FYNNEI. The CDR3: CASTQRGLTDTQYF. In DNA, the CDR3 is TGTGCCAGCACGCAGCGGGGGCTCACAGATACGCAGTATTTT.

This clone was picked up a small number of times. The chain employs TRBV10-3 and TRBJ2-3; D ambiguous. V was shortened by 8 bases and J by 1 base, with 4 bases between the two germline ends. The CDR3 spans 11 residues. Germline values: CDR1 ENHRY, CDR2 SYGVKD. In nucleotides, the CDR3 is TGTGCCATCCAGGGCACAGATACGCAGTATTTT. This gives the protein CAIQGTDTQYF.

This clone counts as large. This specimen includes other DNA sequences encoding the same CDR3. The chain joins TRBV7-2 to TRBJ2-7; 8 bases are shared with TRBD1. V shed 2 bases and J 3 bases; nucleotides not matched to a gene: 9. The CDR3 covers 16 residues. Germline CDR1 and CDR2: SGHTA and FQGNSA. The CDR3 region has the DNA TGTGCCAGCAGCTTACAACAGGGGGATCGACTCTACGAGCAGTACTTC. Translating it yields CASSLQQGDRLYEQYF.

The genes are TRBV30 and TRBJ2-7; 8 bases agree with TRBD1. This CDR3 has 15 residues. Trimming at V came to 4 bases and at J to 3 bases, leaving 11 bases not matched to a gene. Germline V CDR1 and CDR2: GTSNPN, SVGIG (reference sequence). CDR3 sequence: CAWKPRTGSRYEQYF. The CDR3, as DNA: TGTGCCTGGAAACCCAGGACAGGGTCCCGCTACGAGCAGTACTTC.